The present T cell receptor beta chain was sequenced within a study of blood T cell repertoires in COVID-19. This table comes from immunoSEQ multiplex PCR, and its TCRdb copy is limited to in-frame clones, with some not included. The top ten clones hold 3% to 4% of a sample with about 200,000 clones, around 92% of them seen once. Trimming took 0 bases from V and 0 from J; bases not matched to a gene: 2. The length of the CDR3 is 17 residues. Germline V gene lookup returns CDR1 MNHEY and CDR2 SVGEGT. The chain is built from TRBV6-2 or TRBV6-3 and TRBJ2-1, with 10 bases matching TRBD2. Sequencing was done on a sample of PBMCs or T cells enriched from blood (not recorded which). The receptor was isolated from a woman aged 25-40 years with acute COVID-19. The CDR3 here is CASSYSLAGDSYNEQFF. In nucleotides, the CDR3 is TGTGCCAGCAGTTACTCCCTAGCGGGGGACTCCTACAATGAGCAGTTCTTC.